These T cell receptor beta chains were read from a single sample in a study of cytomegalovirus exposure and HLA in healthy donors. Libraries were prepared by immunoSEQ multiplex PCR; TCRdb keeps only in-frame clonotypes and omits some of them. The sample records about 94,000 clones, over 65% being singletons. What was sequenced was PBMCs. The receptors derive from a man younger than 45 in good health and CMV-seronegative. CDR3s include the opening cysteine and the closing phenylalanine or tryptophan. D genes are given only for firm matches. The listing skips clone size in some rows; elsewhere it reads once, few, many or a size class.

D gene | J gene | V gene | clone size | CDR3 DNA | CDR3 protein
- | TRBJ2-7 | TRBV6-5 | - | TGTGCCAGCAGTTACTCGGGGGCCCTTTCCTACGAGCAGTACTTC | CASSYSGALSYEQYF
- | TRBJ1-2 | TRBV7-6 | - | TGTGCCAGCAGTCTCGGGGAACCCTATGGCTACACCTTC | CASSLGEPYGYTF
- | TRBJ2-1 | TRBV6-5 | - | TGTGCCAGCAGCCGGGTTTTCGGGAACAATGAGCAGTTCTTC | CASSRVFGNNEQFF
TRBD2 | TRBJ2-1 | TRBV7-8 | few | TGTGCCAGCTGGGCCCTCCTTCGCGGGAGGCAAACCTACAATGAGCAGTTCTTC | CASWALLRGRQTYNEQFF
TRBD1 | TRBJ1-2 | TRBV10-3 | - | TGTGCCATCAGCAGGGGGCTCGGCGATGGCTACACCTTC | CAISRGLGDGYTF
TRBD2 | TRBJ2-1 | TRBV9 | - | TGTGCCAGCAGCGTAGGGGTTAGCGGGAATAATGAGCAGTTCTTC | CASSVGVSGNNEQFF
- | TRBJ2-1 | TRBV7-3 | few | TGTGCCAGCAGCTTAGTCCGGGGAGTGGGTGAGCAGTTCTTC | CASSLVRGVGEQFF
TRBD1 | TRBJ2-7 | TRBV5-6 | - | TGTGCCAGCAGCTTTGGCAGGGACAGGGTAGACGAGCAGTACTTC | CASSFGRDRVDEQYF
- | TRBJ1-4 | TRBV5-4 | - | TGTGCCAGCAGCTTGGGAATCGCAGGGCCGTCGGGAAAACTGTTTTTT | CASSLGIAGPSGKLFF
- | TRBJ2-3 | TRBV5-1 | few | TGCGCCAGCAGCTTGGGGCGGGCGAGCACAGATACGCAGTATTTT | CASSLGRASTDTQYF
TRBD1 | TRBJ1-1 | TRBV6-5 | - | TGTGCCAGCAGTCAATGGACAGGGGGAAAGCAAGCTTTCTTT | CASSQWTGGKQAFF
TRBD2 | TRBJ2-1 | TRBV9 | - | TGTGCCAGCAGTCGTACTCTAGCGGGGGGGCTCTACAATGAGCAGTTCTTC | CASSRTLAGGLYNEQFF
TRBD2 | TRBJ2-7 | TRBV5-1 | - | TGCGCCAGTCAGGGACGGAGCGGGAGTAGGTACGAGCAGTACTTC | CASQGRSGSRYEQYF
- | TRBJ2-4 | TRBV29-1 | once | TGCAGCGTTGAAGTCGGGAACGTCCTGGCGGACATTCAGTACTTC | CSVEVGNVLADIQYF
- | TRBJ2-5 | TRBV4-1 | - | TGCGCCAGCAGCCTCGGGGTAGCGGAGACCCAGTACTTC | CASSLGVAETQYF
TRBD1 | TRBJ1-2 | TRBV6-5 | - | TGTGCCAGCAGACTCCAGGGGGCGGTGTATGGCTACACCTTC | CASRLQGAVYGYTF
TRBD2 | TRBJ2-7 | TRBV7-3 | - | TGTGCCAGCAGCCCGGGACTAGCGGGGGCCTACGAGCAGTACTTC | CASSPGLAGAYEQYF
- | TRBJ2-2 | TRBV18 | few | TGTGCCAGCTCACCGCGCGCTCCTAGCGTGGCCGGGGAGCTGTTTTTT | CASSPRAPSVAGELFF
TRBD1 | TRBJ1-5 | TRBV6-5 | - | TGTGCCAGCAGTTACTCGGGGACAGGGAATCAGCCCCAGCATTTT | CASSYSGTGNQPQHF
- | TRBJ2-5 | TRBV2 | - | TGTGCCAGCAGTGAAGCGCGGCTTTCGGAGGGGGAGACCCAGTACTTC | CASSEARLSEGETQYF
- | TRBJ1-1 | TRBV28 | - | TGTGCCAGCAGTTTATACGGGGGGGCGAACACTGAAGCTTTCTTT | CASSLYGGANTEAFF
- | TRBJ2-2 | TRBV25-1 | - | TGTGCCAGCAGCCCTAGAGGACAACTCACCGGGGAGCTGTTTTTT | CASSPRGQLTGELFF
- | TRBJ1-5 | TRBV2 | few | TGTGCCAGCAATCCCGGGACTTTCAATCAGCCCCAGCATTTT | CASNPGTFNQPQHF
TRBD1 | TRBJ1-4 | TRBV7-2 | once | TGTGCCAGCAGCTTAAACAGGGGTAATGAAAAACTGTTTTTT | CASSLNRGNEKLFF
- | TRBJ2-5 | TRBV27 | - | TGTGCCAGCAGTTTATCGAGGCGAGAAGGGACCCAGTACTTC | CASSLSRREGTQYF
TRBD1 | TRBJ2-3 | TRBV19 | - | TGTGCCAGTGGAAGACAGGGTTCAGATACGCAGTATTTT | CASGRQGSDTQYF
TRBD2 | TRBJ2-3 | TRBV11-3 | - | TGTGCCAGCAGCTTAGGAGCTAGCGGGGTCATAGATACGCAGTATTTT | CASSLGASGVIDTQYF
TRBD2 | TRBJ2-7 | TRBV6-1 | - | TGTGCCAGCACGAGCGGGACCATTGGATACGAGCAGTACTTC | CASTSGTIGYEQYF
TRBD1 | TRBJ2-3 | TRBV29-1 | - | TGCAGCGTTGAGCAGGGGGCGCGGGGCACAGATACGCAGTATTTT | CSVEQGARGTDTQYF
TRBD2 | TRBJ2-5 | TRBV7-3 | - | TGTGCCAGCAGCTTAATGAGCGGTAGCGGGGTGGAGACCCAGTACTTC | CASSLMSGSGVETQYF
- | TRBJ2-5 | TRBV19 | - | TGTGCCAGTAGTCCCTGGACAGTAGAGACCCAGTACTTC | CASSPWTVETQYF
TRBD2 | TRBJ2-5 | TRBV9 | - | TGTGCCAGCAGCGTAGGATATTCAGCGGGGGCCCCGTACCAAGAGACCCAGTACTTC | CASSVGYSAGAPYQETQYF
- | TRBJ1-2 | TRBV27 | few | TGTGCCAGCAGTTTGGTCAGGGGATCCTATGGCTACACCTTC | CASSLVRGSYGYTF
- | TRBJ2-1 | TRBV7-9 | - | TGTGCCAGCAGCTCCTCAAATACTAATGAGCAGTTCTTC | CASSSSNTNEQFF
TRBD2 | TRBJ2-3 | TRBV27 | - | TGTGCCAGCAGTGATACTAGCGGGAGAACAGATACGCAGTATTTT | CASSDTSGRTDTQYF
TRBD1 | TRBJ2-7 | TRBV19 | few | TGTGCCAGCCAAGAGGTGGGACAGTCTGACTACGAGCAGTACTTC | CASQEVGQSDYEQYF
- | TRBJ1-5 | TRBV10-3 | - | TGTGCCACAGGGCAGCCCAATCAGCCCCAGCATTTT | CATGQPNQPQHF
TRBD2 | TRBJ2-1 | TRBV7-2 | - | TGTGCCAGCAACTTAGGGACTAGCGGCAATGAGCAGTTCTTC | CASNLGTSGNEQFF
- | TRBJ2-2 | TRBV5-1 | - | TGCGCCAGCAGCTTCAGGGCCTCAAACACCGGGGAGCTGTTTTTT | CASSFRASNTGELFF
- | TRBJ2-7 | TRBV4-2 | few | TGTGCCAGCAGCCAAGAACAGAGCTCCTACGAGCAGTACTTC | CASSQEQSSYEQYF
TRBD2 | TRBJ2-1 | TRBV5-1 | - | TGCGCCAGCAGCTTGGATGTACTAGCGGGGGTATACAATGAGCAGTTCTTC | CASSLDVLAGVYNEQFF
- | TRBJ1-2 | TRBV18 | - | TGTGCCAGCTCACCGACCACGGGATCTAACTATGGCTACACCTTC | CASSPTTGSNYGYTF
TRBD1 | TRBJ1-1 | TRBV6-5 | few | TGTGCCAGCAACCAAGGGGGCATTAACACTGAAGCTTTCTTT | CASNQGGINTEAFF
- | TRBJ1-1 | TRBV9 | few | TGTGCCAGCAGCGAACAGGGAGAGAACACTGAAGCTTTCTTT | CASSEQGENTEAFF
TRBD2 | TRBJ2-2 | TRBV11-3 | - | TGTGCCAGCAGCTTAGGACTAGCGGGGAACACCGGGGAGCTGTTTTTT | CASSLGLAGNTGELFF
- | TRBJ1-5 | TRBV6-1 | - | TGTGCCAGCAGTGGACAGACTAGCAATCAGCCCCAGCATTTT | CASSGQTSNQPQHF
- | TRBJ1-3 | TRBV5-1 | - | TGCGCCAGCAGCTTGTTTGTGTCTGGGGGGACTGGAAACACCATATATTTT | CASSLFVSGGTGNTIYF
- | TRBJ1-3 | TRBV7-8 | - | TGTGCCAGCAGCTTAGTGGCTTCTGGAAACACCATATATTTT | CASSLVASGNTIYF
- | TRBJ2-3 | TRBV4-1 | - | TGCGCCAGCAGCCAAGCAGTGGTGCAGGGCCCGTTTCGCACAGATACGCAGTATTTT | CASSQAVVQGPFRTDTQYF
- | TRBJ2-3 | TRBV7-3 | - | TGTGCCAGCAGCTTACGATCTAGGGCGGGGATTACCTCTAGCACAGATACGCAGTATTTT | CASSLRSRAGITSSTDTQYF
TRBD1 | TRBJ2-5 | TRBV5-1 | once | TGCGCCAGCAGCGACGGACAGGAAAGATTACGAGTGAGGTACTTC | CASSDGQERLRVRYF
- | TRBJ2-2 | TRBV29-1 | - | TGCAGCGTTGGAGCCACAGGGCGGGAGCTGTTTTTT | CSVGATGRELFF